This passage covers 10 T cell receptor beta chains from one sample sequenced in a study of naive and memory T cell subsets. Both TRBC1 and TRBC2 were covered by a beta constant-region primer of two equimolar oligonucleotides. The ligated cDNA underwent four PCR rounds using SP2 and nested alpha and beta constant-region primers. TCRdb recomputed calls from the UMI-ligation and nested PCR reads with MiXCR, one row per CDR3 protein. Of 810 or so distinct CDR3 sequences in the sample, less than 15% were seen once. The sample comprised CD8+ TEMRA cells from blood. Subset here: effector memory re-expressing CD45RA, CD45RA+ CD27-. The receptor set was obtained from a human donor in good health.

This clonotype was seen many times. V usage is TRBV19 and J usage is TRBJ1-2; a possible D gene is TRBD1 (6 bases). The germline V and J ends were trimmed by 5 bases and 2 bases, with 18 bases remaining between them. Looked up from germline, CDR1 is LNHDA and CDR2 is SQIVND (reference sequence). The CDR3 runs to 16 residues. The CDR3 sequence is CASSPFGDRLNYGYTF. The DNA of the CDR3 is TGTGCCAGTAGTCCCTTCGGAGACAGGCTGAACTATGGCTACACCTTC.

For this clonotype: It is likely a read error, because the conserved phenylalanine at the end of the CDR3 is missing. The DNA is omitted, as the CDR3 cannot be located on it reliably, and the CDR3 follows TCRdb's listing. The chain recombines TRBV4-3 with TRBJ2-5; no check of the table's D call, TRBD1, against the DNA was made. Both ends counted, the CDR3 spans 15 residues. Germline V gives CDR1 LGHNA, CDR2 YSLEER. The CDR3 is CASSQEGEDQETKEG.

The chain uses TRBV28 and TRBJ2-5; 9 positions agree with TRBD2. CDR1 is MDHEN, CDR2 SYDVKM, per germline. The CDR3 sequence is 14 residues long. V lost 8 bases, J lost 4 bases, and 8 bases stayed unmatched. This chain's CDR3 is CASAGREGRETQYF. The CDR3, as DNA: TGTGCCAGCGCCGGGCGGGAGGGTAGAGAGACCCAGTACTTC.

This chain's CDR3 is CATSTGATGCGYTF. The CDR3 nucleotides are TGTGCCACCTCGACAGGGGCAACTGGCTGTGGCTACACCTTC. V usage is TRBV24-1 and J usage is TRBJ1-2, with 8 bases identical to TRBD1. V lost 9 bases, J lost 7 bases, and 12 bases stayed unmatched. The CDR3 sequence is 14 residues long. Germline V lookup: CDR1 KGHDR, CDR2 SFDVKD.

The chain links TRBV28 to TRBJ2-5; the match to TRBD2 covers 10 bases. The CDR3 runs to 15 residues. Losses at the gene ends were 8 bases for V and 5 bases for J; bases not matched to a gene: 11. The germline V gene encodes CDR1 MDHEN and CDR2 SYDVKM. For the CDR3, the DNA is TGTGCCAGCCAGCCGGGACTAGCGATTCGGGAGACCCAGTACTTC. Encoded protein: CASQPGLAIRETQYF.

The chain couples TRBV6-1 to TRBJ2-7; TRBD1 might be the D (5 bases). From germline, CDR1 is MNHNS and CDR2 SASEGT. V lost 7 bases and J 5 bases, leaving 9 bases between the germline ends. This CDR3 is built from 11 residues. The CDR3 protein is CASKGSHEQYF. The CDR3 region has the DNA TGTGCCAGCAAGGGGTCCCACGAGCAGTACTTC.

This clonotype was observed at least ten times. The V and J genes are TRBV7-9 and TRBJ2-1; TRBD1 might be the D (6 bases). V was cut by 4 bases and J by 4 bases, with 14 bases left in between. Germline V gene data show CDR1 as SEHNR and CDR2 as FQNEAQ (reference sequence). The CDR3 extends over 15 amino acids. The CDR3 is CASSSPWGRYNEQFF. In DNA form, the CDR3 reads TGTGCCAGCAGCTCCCCGTGGGGGCGATACAATGAGCAGTTCTTC.

This clonotype was observed a few times. This rearrangement joins TRBV5-3 to TRBJ2-1, with 9 bases identical to TRBD1. TRBV5-3 is an ORF, with its function uncertain. V gave up 2 bases and J gave up 0 bases; unmatched junction bases: 9. This CDR3 has 18 amino acids. CDR3 amino acids: CARSFNGTGTVSYNEQFF. In nucleotides, the CDR3 is TGTGCCAGAAGCTTTAACGGGACAGGGACGGTCTCCTACAATGAGCAGTTCTTC.

Regarding this clonotype: This is likely a read error, given that the CDR3 carries no conserved phenylalanine or tryptophan at its end. The DNA is omitted, as the CDR3 cannot be located on it reliably, and the CDR3 follows TCRdb's listing. J is TRBJ2-2 and V is TRBV13. In germline, CDR1 is PRHDT, CDR2 FYEKMQ (reference sequence). Ends included, the CDR3 has 15 residues. CDR3 sequence: CASSLNYGKTGEMGG.

By proportion, this clonotype is medium-sized. The chain is built from TRBV7-8 and TRBJ2-7, with D perhaps TRBD2 (6 bases). The CDR3 is 13 amino acids. With 5 bases removed from V and 1 base from J, the gap between germline ends came to 9 bases. Germline V gene data show CDR1 as SGHVS and CDR2 as FQNEAQ. The DNA of the CDR3 is TGTGCCAGCAGCGTCGGACTATCCTACGAGCAGTACTTC. Protein product: CASSVGLSYEQYF.